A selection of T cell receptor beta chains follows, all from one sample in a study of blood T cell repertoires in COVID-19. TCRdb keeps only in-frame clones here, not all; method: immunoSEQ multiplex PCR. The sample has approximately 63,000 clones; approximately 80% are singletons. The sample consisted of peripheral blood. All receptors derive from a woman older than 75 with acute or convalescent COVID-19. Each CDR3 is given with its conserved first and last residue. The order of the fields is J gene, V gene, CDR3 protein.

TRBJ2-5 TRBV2 CASRDSEAQETQYF
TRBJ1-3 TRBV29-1 CSVGAERERGFGNTIYF
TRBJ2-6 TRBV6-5 CASMRTGANVLTF
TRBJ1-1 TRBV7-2 CASSYGQHTEAFF
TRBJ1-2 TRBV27 CASSLWSGANGYTF
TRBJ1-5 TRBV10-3 CAISESDRGNQPQHF
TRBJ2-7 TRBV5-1 CASSLGQAGGEQYF
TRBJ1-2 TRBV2 CASSESTGYYGYTF
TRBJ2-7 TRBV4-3 CASSRRRNFPSEQYF
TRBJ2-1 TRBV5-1 CASTNLQGDNEQFF
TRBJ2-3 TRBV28 CASTLVDRSTDTQYF
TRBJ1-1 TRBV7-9 CASSFTGRTEAFF
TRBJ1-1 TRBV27 CASSLSGTYMNTEAFF
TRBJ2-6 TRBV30 CAWVLSGANVLTF
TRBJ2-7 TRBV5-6 CASSLATSAEQYF
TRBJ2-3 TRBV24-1 CATSDPTLTQYF
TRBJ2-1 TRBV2 CASSRWRAGDEQFF
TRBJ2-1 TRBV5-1 CASSGAGPEPYNEQFF
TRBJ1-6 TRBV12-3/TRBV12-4 CASSLPPQPLHF
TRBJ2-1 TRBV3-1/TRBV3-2 CASSQDLRGGNEQFF
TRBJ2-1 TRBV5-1 CASSSYTGNYNEQFF
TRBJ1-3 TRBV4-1 CASSLDRRSGNTIYF
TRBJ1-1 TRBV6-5 CASSPFLTENTEAFF
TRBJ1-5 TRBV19 CASSLSTGGKNQPQHF
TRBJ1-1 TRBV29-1 CSVEGRLMNTEAFF
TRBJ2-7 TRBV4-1 CASSQDGPYEQYF
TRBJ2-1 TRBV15 CATSRGGTGGNEQFF
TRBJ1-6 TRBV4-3 CASSQGQTGFGSPLHF
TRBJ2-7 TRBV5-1 CASSLGAGAGSGEQYF
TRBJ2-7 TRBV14 CASSLGQGFHEQYF
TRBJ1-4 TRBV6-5 CASSFDSFEKLFF
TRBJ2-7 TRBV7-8 CASSSGPRILLGEQYF
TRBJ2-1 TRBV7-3 CASSFGGIYEQFF